Listed below are T cell receptor beta chains from one sample, sequenced in a study of blood T cell repertoires in COVID-19. Here immunoSEQ multiplex PCR was the method, and the copy in TCRdb shows in-frame clones only, minus some. This sample has 70,000 to 95,000 clones, with around nine tenths found just once. The sequenced material came from peripheral blood. These receptors all come from a woman in her seventies with acute or convalescent COVID-19. CDR3s include the opening cysteine and the closing phenylalanine or tryptophan. Each record gives: J gene, D gene, clone size, V gene, CDR3 length, CDR3 protein, CDR3 DNA. The D gene is left open where the match is weak. The size of a clone is reported for some rows only, either as once, few or many, or as a class for expanded clones.

TRBJ2-3 TRBD1 NA TRBV3-1/TRBV3-2 15 CASSDHRGATDTQYF TGTGCCAGCAGCGACCACAGGGGGGCCACAGATACGCAGTATTTT
TRBJ1-1 NA NA TRBV6-6 16 CASSSEPRAGATEAFF TGTGCCAGCAGTTCAGAACCTAGGGCAGGGGCCACTGAAGCTTTCTTT
TRBJ2-3 NA NA TRBV11-2 19 CASRPGAGTSLPQTDTQYF TGTGCCAGCAGACCCGGGGCGGGGACCTCCCTCCCCCAAACAGATACGCAGTATTTT
TRBJ1-1 NA once TRBV18 18 CASSPRGSLTPLNTEAFF TGTGCCAGCTCACCCCGTGGGAGCCTAACTCCCCTGAACACTGAAGCTTTCTTT
TRBJ2-7 NA once TRBV27 13 CASSFSPSYEQYF TGTGCCAGCAGTTTCTCACCCAGCTACGAGCAGTACTTC
TRBJ2-5 NA NA TRBV2 13 CAMSQGRVETQYF TGTGCCATGTCACAAGGCAGGGTAGAGACCCAGTACTTC
TRBJ1-1 NA NA TRBV6-5 13 CASRTGLNTEAFF TGTGCCAGCAGAACAGGGCTGAACACTGAAGCTTTCTTT
TRBJ1-1 NA few TRBV29-1 12 CSVGSGGREAFF TGCAGCGTTGGTTCGGGGGGCCGTGAAGCTTTCTTT
TRBJ2-1 TRBD2 once TRBV13 16 CASSLGPSGSYNEQFF TGTGCCAGCAGCTTAGGCCCTAGCGGGAGCTACAATGAGCAGTTCTTC
TRBJ1-6 TRBD1 NA TRBV5-6 17 CASSPLAPGQGGSPLHF TGTGCCAGCAGCCCCCTGGCCCCGGGACAGGGGGGTTCACCCCTCCACTTT
TRBJ1-5 NA NA TRBV19 15 CASSIIGGLQQPQHF TGTGCCAGTAGTATAATTGGAGGGCTTCAGCAGCCCCAGCATTTT
TRBJ1-2 NA NA TRBV12-3/TRBV12-4 13 CATIRQARYGYTF TGTGCCACCATACGACAGGCGCGCTATGGCTACACCTTC
TRBJ2-5 TRBD1 NA TRBV18 15 CASSPEDRGQETQYF TGTGCCAGCTCACCAGAGGACAGGGGTCAAGAGACCCAGTACTTC
TRBJ2-7 TRBD1 NA TRBV7-9 15 CASSPPGQGAYEQYF TGTGCCAGCAGCCCACCGGGACAGGGCGCCTACGAGCAGTACTTC
TRBJ2-1 TRBD2 NA TRBV19 14 CATRSGRAYNEQFF TGTGCCACCAGGAGCGGGAGGGCCTACAATGAGCAGTTCTTC
TRBJ2-4 TRBD1 NA TRBV6-5 14 CASCETGGRNIQYF TGTGCCAGTTGTGAGACAGGGGGCAGGAACATTCAGTACTTC
TRBJ2-3 TRBD2 NA TRBV3-1/TRBV3-2 18 CASSQVASGSGPTDTQYF TGTGCCAGCAGCCAAGTGGCTAGCGGGAGTGGTCCCACAGATACGCAGTATTTT
TRBJ1-5 NA NA TRBV10-1 13 CASSGTVQGPQHF TGCGCCAGCAGTGGGACAGTCCAAGGGCCCCAGCATTTT
TRBJ1-5 TRBD1 once TRBV23-1 15 CASSHPGQVDQPQHF TGCGCCAGCAGTCATCCGGGACAGGTCGATCAGCCCCAGCATTTT
TRBJ1-6 TRBD1 NA TRBV19 14 CASSRDSYNSPLHF TGTGCCAGCTCCCGGGACAGCTATAATTCACCCCTCCACTTT
TRBJ2-7 NA NA TRBV2 15 CASRPQAGLAYEQYF TGTGCCAGCAGGCCCCAGGCGGGTCTTGCCTACGAGCAGTACTTC
TRBJ2-5 NA NA TRBV24-1 16 CATSDLPLGSAETQYF TGTGCCACCAGTGATTTGCCTCTGGGGAGTGCGGAGACCCAGTACTTC
TRBJ2-2 NA NA TRBV18 14 CASSGASNTGELFF TGTGCCAGCTCAGGGGCCTCAAACACCGGGGAGCTGTTTTTT
TRBJ2-3 NA NA TRBV2 16 CASSRGRREGSNTQYF TGTGCCAGCAGTCGGGGTCGGCGGGAAGGGAGTAATACGCAGTATTTT
TRBJ2-1 TRBD2 NA TRBV5-1 15 CASTTSGYTYNEQFF TGCGCCAGCACTACTAGCGGCTACACCTACAATGAGCAGTTCTTC
TRBJ2-1 NA NA TRBV19 15 CASTFQGLSYNEQFF TGTGCCAGTACATTTCAGGGGCTATCCTACAATGAGCAGTTCTTC
TRBJ1-3 NA NA TRBV5-4 12 CASSGEGNTIYF TGTGCCAGCAGCGGAGAGGGAAACACCATATATTTT
TRBJ1-2 NA few TRBV19 14 CASSMEGLNYGYTF TGTGCCAGTAGTATGGAGGGTCTTAACTATGGCTACACCTTC
TRBJ1-6 TRBD1 NA TRBV28 15 CASRRGTGGNSPLHF TGTGCCAGCAGACGCGGGACAGGGGGAAATTCACCCCTCCACTTT